A selection of T cell receptor beta chains follows, all from one sample in a study of blood T cell repertoires in COVID-19. Repertoires were generated with immunoSEQ multiplex PCR, while TCRdb's copy carries only in-frame clones and drops some. Of a few hundred thousand clones listed, roughly 87% were seen once; the top ten hold almost 3%. Sequencing used PBMCs or T cells enriched from blood (not recorded which). The source is a woman in her 30s who had recovered from COVID-19. Each CDR3 is given without its conserved first and last residue.

v_call: TRBV9; j_call: TRBJ2-1; cdr3_aa: ASSPGLEWGGTYNEQF
v_call: TRBV19; j_call: TRBJ1-5; cdr3_aa: ASSVLRGRNGNQPQH
v_call: TRBV15; j_call: TRBJ2-5; cdr3_aa: ATSSSRGGETQY
v_call: TRBV11-2; j_call: TRBJ2-1; cdr3_aa: ASSLDRASVSYNEQF
v_call: TRBV7-3; j_call: TRBJ2-1; cdr3_aa: ASSLISRTSGGAGEQF
v_call: TRBV2; j_call: TRBJ2-3; cdr3_aa: ASSVEGAGDTQY
v_call: TRBV2; j_call: TRBJ2-1; cdr3_aa: ASSESGSRNEQF
v_call: TRBV19; j_call: TRBJ2-7; cdr3_aa: ASSIGRSYEQY
v_call: TRBV6-5; j_call: TRBJ1-2; cdr3_aa: ASNRRQESYT
v_call: TRBV9; j_call: TRBJ2-1; cdr3_aa: ASSAALAGVTSYNEQF
v_call: TRBV18; j_call: TRBJ2-7; cdr3_aa: ASSPPNRSGEQY
v_call: TRBV27; j_call: TRBJ2-5; cdr3_aa: ASRLAGGGETQY
v_call: TRBV6-5; j_call: TRBJ1-6; cdr3_aa: ASRPTDRGLSPLH
v_call: TRBV9; j_call: TRBJ2-1; cdr3_aa: ASSLTSGSFYEQF
v_call: TRBV2; j_call: TRBJ1-2; cdr3_aa: ASRPTGYNYGYT
v_call: TRBV7-3; j_call: TRBJ2-3; cdr3_aa: ASSLYSTDTQY
v_call: TRBV28; j_call: TRBJ1-1; cdr3_aa: ASSPRTGVGTEAF
v_call: TRBV3-1/TRBV3-2; j_call: TRBJ2-2; cdr3_aa: ASSGTEGTGELF
v_call: TRBV5-1; j_call: TRBJ1-3; cdr3_aa: ASRSGGLPGNTIY
v_call: TRBV28; j_call: TRBJ2-1; cdr3_aa: ASSPSAYNEQF
v_call: TRBV28; j_call: TRBJ1-1; cdr3_aa: ASSLITPRENTEAF
v_call: TRBV7-9; j_call: TRBJ2-1; cdr3_aa: ASSPGLAGGEQF
v_call: TRBV5-4; j_call: TRBJ1-6; cdr3_aa: ASSSPGSYNSPLH
v_call: TRBV9; j_call: TRBJ2-3; cdr3_aa: ASSARLAGGSTDTQY
v_call: TRBV6-5; j_call: TRBJ2-5; cdr3_aa: ASTTSGPQETQY
v_call: TRBV19; j_call: TRBJ2-5; cdr3_aa: ASSIEGQGQETQY
v_call: TRBV6-1; j_call: TRBJ2-7; cdr3_aa: ASSEVGTGTYEQY
v_call: TRBV7-2; j_call: TRBJ2-1; cdr3_aa: ASSLESGSYNEQF
v_call: TRBV6-5; j_call: TRBJ2-7; cdr3_aa: ASSSTTGTGGYEQY
v_call: TRBV19; j_call: TRBJ2-1; cdr3_aa: ASSIRGQDEQF
v_call: TRBV19; j_call: TRBJ1-5; cdr3_aa: ASSIGQGGGQPQH
v_call: TRBV5-1; j_call: TRBJ1-1; cdr3_aa: ASSLAPGGGTEAF
v_call: TRBV7-8; j_call: TRBJ2-5; cdr3_aa: ASSPGQAGETQY
v_call: TRBV27; j_call: TRBJ2-1; cdr3_aa: ASSPVSRTYNEQF
v_call: TRBV6-5; j_call: TRBJ2-2; cdr3_aa: ASSKREWTGELF
v_call: TRBV28; j_call: TRBJ1-5; cdr3_aa: ASSLGQGAGQPQH
v_call: TRBV3-1/TRBV3-2; j_call: TRBJ2-2; cdr3_aa: ASSPRDSLTGELF
v_call: TRBV7-2; j_call: TRBJ2-7; cdr3_aa: ASSSLSYEQY
v_call: TRBV27; j_call: TRBJ2-2; cdr3_aa: ASSLELGSNTGELF
v_call: TRBV27; j_call: TRBJ1-4; cdr3_aa: ASSRRENEKLF
v_call: TRBV7-3; j_call: TRBJ1-1; cdr3_aa: ASSLTLADPEAF
v_call: TRBV21-1; j_call: TRBJ1-5; cdr3_aa: ASSKGGQGAFLEQPQH
v_call: TRBV7-9; j_call: TRBJ1-1; cdr3_aa: ASRMRQLNTEAF
v_call: TRBV5-5; j_call: TRBJ2-7; cdr3_aa: ASSLLADSSYEQY
v_call: TRBV7-9; j_call: TRBJ1-4; cdr3_aa: ASSLAVSGGANEKLF
v_call: TRBV6-5; j_call: TRBJ2-7; cdr3_aa: ASRAGTGTYEQY
v_call: TRBV29-1; j_call: TRBJ2-5; cdr3_aa: STTRDTSESGETQY
v_call: TRBV30; j_call: TRBJ2-7; cdr3_aa: AWSLGGVSYEQY
v_call: TRBV5-1; j_call: TRBJ1-1; cdr3_aa: ASSSAGTWNTEAF
v_call: TRBV28; j_call: TRBJ2-1; cdr3_aa: ASSLGDRNYNEQF